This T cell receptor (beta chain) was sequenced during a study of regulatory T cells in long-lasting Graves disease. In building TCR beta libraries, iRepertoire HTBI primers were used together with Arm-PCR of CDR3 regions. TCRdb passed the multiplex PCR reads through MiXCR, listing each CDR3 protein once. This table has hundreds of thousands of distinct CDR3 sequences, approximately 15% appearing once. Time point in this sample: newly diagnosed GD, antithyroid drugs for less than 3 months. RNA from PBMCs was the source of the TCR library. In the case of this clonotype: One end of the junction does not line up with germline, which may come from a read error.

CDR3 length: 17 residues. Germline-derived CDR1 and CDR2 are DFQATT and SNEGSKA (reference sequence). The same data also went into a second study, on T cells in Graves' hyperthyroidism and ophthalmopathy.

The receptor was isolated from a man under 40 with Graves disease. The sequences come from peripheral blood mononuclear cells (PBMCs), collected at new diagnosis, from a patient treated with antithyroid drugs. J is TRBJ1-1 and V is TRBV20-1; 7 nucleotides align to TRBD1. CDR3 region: CSARDFFGVQGNTGAFF. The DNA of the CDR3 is TGCAGTGCTAGAGATTTTTTTGGAGTACAGGGGAACACTGGAGCTTTCTTT.